The TCR beta chain under discussion was sequenced for a study of shared T cell receptors in the human thymus. Repertoires were generated with immunoSEQ multiplex PCR, while TCRdb's copy carries only in-frame clones and drops some. The sample records about 710,000 clones, more than 75% being singletons. The ends lost 2 bases at V and 2 bases at J; junction bases unmatched: 4. CDR3 length equals 15 residues. From germline, CDR1 is MGHRA and CDR2 YSYEKL. The sample was also reused in another study, on human thymus T cells. That report notes: Thymic resections from corrective heart surgery supplied the tissue.

The material sequenced was thymocytes. The chain links TRBV4-1 to TRBJ1-1; 8 bases map to TRBD1. The clonotype originates from a boy under three years old with a congenital heart defect. CDR3: CASSQQGALNTEAFF. CDR3 bases: TGCGCCAGCAGCCAACAGGGGGCACTTAACACTGAAGCTTTCTTT.